The 3 T cell receptor beta chains below were found in one sample sequenced in a study of cytomegalovirus exposure and HLA in healthy donors. PCR used 60 Vbeta primers and 13 Jbeta primers. Repertoires were generated with immunoSEQ multiplex PCR, while TCRdb's copy carries only in-frame clones and drops some. Among some 150,000 clones listed, around 68% were seen once. Sequencing input: PBMCs. The origin of the receptors is a man aged 30 to 39 in good health and CMV-seronegative.

The chain is built from TRBV5-1 and TRBJ2-7; 7 positions match TRBD1. Unmatched junction bases numbered 7, after V lost 4 bases and J lost 6 bases. Germline assignment: CDR1 SGHRS and CDR2 YFSETQ. The CDR3 sequence is 13 residues long. In nucleotides, the CDR3 is TGCGCCAGCAGCCGCACAGGGGCCTCCGAGCAGTACTTC. Translated: CASSRTGASEQYF.

V gene TRBV7-6 combines with J gene TRBJ2-7; no reliable D call. V lost 5 bases to trimming and J lost 4 bases, with 9 bases between them. The CDR3 runs to 12 residues. In germline, CDR1 is SGHVS, CDR2 FNYEAQ. The DNA of the CDR3 is TGTGCCAGCAGCCAAAACGGTTACGAGCAGTACTTC. As protein: CASSQNGYEQYF.

This chain connects TRBV25-1 to TRBJ1-1; tentatively, D is TRBD1 (6 bases). The CDR3 covers 13 residues. The germline CDR1 and CDR2 sequences are MGHDK and SYGVNS. V was shortened by 4 bases and J by 1 base, with 7 bases between the two germline ends. The CDR3 protein is CASSAGQNTEAFF. Written as DNA, the CDR3 is TGTGCCAGCAGTGCGGGACAGAACACTGAAGCTTTCTTT.